Described below is a single T cell receptor (beta chain) sequence and its context. TCRdb re-derived calls from the PCR reads in MiXCR, one entry per CDR3 protein. The sample lists about 20,000 distinct CDR3 sequences, roughly 41% occurring once. This sample is drawn from a study of tumor-infiltrating lymphocytes in oesophageal squamous cell carcinoma. The germline V gene encodes CDR1 SGHTA and CDR2 FQGNSA. This CDR3 contains 15 residues. J was trimmed by 4 bases and V by 5 bases; bases with no gene match: 3. The sequenced material came from normal esophageal tissue next to the tumor. This chain joins TRBV7-2 and TRBJ2-3; 13 nucleotides line up with TRBD2. This TCR derives from a male donor with esophageal squamous cell carcinoma. CDR3 sequence (DNA): TGTGCCAGCAGCCGACTAGCGGGAGGTTCAGATACGCAGTATTTT. Translating gives CASSRLAGGSDTQYF.